Below are 31 T cell receptor beta chains sequenced from a single sample in a study of blood T cell repertoires in COVID-19. Method: immunoSEQ multiplex PCR; TCRdb's copy keeps in-frame clones and lacks some. Of about 300,000 clones in the sample, 85% to 90% were seen once. The sample was peripheral blood. All receptors derive from a man in his 70s with acute or convalescent COVID-19.

The chain combines TRBV2 with TRBJ1-2; 8 bases align to TRBD1. Germline-derived CDR1 and CDR2 are SNHLY and FYNNEI. This CDR3 spans 15 amino acids. V trimming: 0 bases; J trimming: 8 bases; junction bases outside the gene matches: 8. CDR3 bases: TGTGCCAGCAGTGAAGCTTCCCAGGGGGCGCGGGGCTACACCTTC. This codes for CASSEASQGARGYTF.

The rearrangement links TRBV30 to TRBJ1-5; TRBD1 might be the D (5 bases). V was trimmed by 3 bases and J by 4 bases, leaving 10 bases between them. CDR1 GTSNPN and CDR2 SVGIG come from the germline V gene (reference sequence). The CDR3 extends over 13 amino acids. The CDR3 DNA is TGTGCCTGGAGCCCTGCAGGGAATCAGCCCCAGCATTTT. As protein: CAWSPAGNQPQHF. The whole variable domain, remainder taken from reference TRBV30 and TRBJ1-5, is SQTIHQWPATLVQPVGSPLSLECTVEGTSNPNLYWYRQAAGRGLQLLFYSVGIGQISSEVPQNLSASRPQDRQFILSSKKLLLSDSGFYLCAWSPAGNQPQHFGDGTRLSIL.

The CDR3 DNA is TGTGCCACGCAACAGGCAAACACTGAAGCTTTCTTT. Translating it yields CATQQANTEAFF. The chain couples TRBV6-5 to TRBJ1-1; D might be TRBD1 (5 bases). Between the trimmed V and J ends, which lost 10 bases and 2 bases, there was a span of 11 bases. The CDR3 is 12 amino acids. The germline CDR1 and CDR2 sequences are MNHEY and SVGAGI.

The chain is built from TRBV3-1 (or the pseudogene TRBV3-2) and TRBJ1-4; D is ambiguous. The V end lost 8 bases, the J end lost 2 bases, and 9 bases lay between the germline ends. CDR3 size: 13 residues. Germline V gene lookup returns CDR1 LGHDT and CDR2 YNNKEL (reference sequence). The CDR3 sequence is CASSGFTNEKLFF. The DNA for the CDR3 is TGTGCCAGCTCGGGGTTTACTAATGAAAAACTGTTTTTT.

This chain uses TRBV5-1 with TRBJ2-1, with 9 nucleotides matching TRBD2. This CDR3 is built from 15 residues. The V segment lost 4 bases and the J segment 9 bases; nucleotides outside the gene matches: 11. Germline CDR1 and CDR2: SGHRS and YFSETQ. In nucleotides, the CDR3 is TGCGCCAGCAGCCCGGGTGGTAGCGGGAGCGGTGAGCAGTTCTTC. It codes for CASSPGGSGSGEQFF.

The gene calls are TRBV6-5 and TRBJ2-3; 10 positions match TRBD1. CDR1 is MNHEY and CDR2 is SVGAGI in the germline V gene. This CDR3 spans 15 amino acids. After removal of 8 bases from V and 4 bases from J, the junction contained 9 bases not matched to a gene. The CDR3 loop is CASHRTGGFADTQYF. In DNA, the CDR3 is TGTGCCAGCCATCGGACAGGGGGTTTCGCAGATACGCAGTATTTT.

The rearrangement links TRBV7-9 to TRBJ1-6; D ambiguous. V was clipped by 5 bases and J by 3 bases, with 8 bases between them. The CDR3 sequence is 14 residues long. The V gene's germline CDR1 is SEHNR and CDR2 FQNEAQ (reference sequence). CDR3 protein: CASSQSHYNSPLHF. The DNA for the CDR3 is TGTGCCAGCAGCCAGTCGCACTATAATTCACCCCTCCACTTT.

The J gene is TRBJ2-5, the V gene TRBV2; tentative D call: TRBD1 (6 bases). CDR3 length: 14 amino acids. V gave up 8 bases and J gave up 0 bases, with 13 bases separating them. Germline V gene data show CDR1 as SNHLY and CDR2 as FYNNEI. The CDR3 here is CASRPGQNQETQYF. The CDR3 region has the DNA TGTGCCAGCCGACCGGGACAAAACCAAGAGACCCAGTACTTC.

CDR3 nucleotide sequence: TGTGCCAGCAGTTCGACAGGGGGCTATGGCTACACCTTC. Translation: CASSSTGGYGYTF. J is TRBJ1-2 and V is TRBV28; 9 positions match TRBD1. The CDR3 spans 13 residues. CDR1 is MDHEN and CDR2 is SYDVKM in the germline V gene. Trimming at V came to 4 bases and at J to 4 bases, leaving 1 base not matched to a gene.

The chain recombines TRBV24-1 with TRBJ2-1; 9 nucleotides line up with TRBD2. Germline CDR1 KGHDR, CDR2 SFDVKD. J lost 10 bases, V lost 7 bases, and 7 bases had no gene match. CDR3 length equals 13 residues. For the CDR3, the DNA is TGTGCCACCAGCACTAGCGGGCGCCAGGAGCAGTTCTTC. Its translation is CATSTSGRQEQFF.

The chain employs TRBV19 and TRBJ1-2, with 9 bases lining up with TRBD1. Germline V gives CDR1 LNHDA, CDR2 SQIVND (reference sequence). Trimming removed 6 bases from V and 5 bases from J; junction bases left unmatched: 4. CDR3 size: 13 residues. CDR3 sequence: CASSPTGGYGYTF. CDR3 sequence (DNA): TGTGCCAGTAGCCCGACAGGGGGATATGGCTACACCTTC.

The chain recombines TRBV5-5 with TRBJ1-1; D remains unclear. The CDR3 contains 16 residues. The V end lost 0 bases, the J end lost 6 bases, and 18 bases lay between the germline ends. CDR1 and CDR2 from the germline V gene are SGHKS and YYEKEE (reference sequence). For the CDR3, the DNA is TGTGCCAGCAGCTTGGAGGGCCCGGGAGGGTACCCTGAAGCTTTCTTT. Residues: CASSLEGPGGYPEAFF. Full variable domain (outside the CDR3, taken from reference TRBV5-5 and TRBJ1-1): DAGVTQSPTHLIKTRGQQVTLRCSPISGHKSVSWYQQVLGQGPQFIFQYYEKEERGRGNFPDRFSARQFPNYSSELNVNALLLGDSALYLCASSLEGPGGYPEAFFGQGTRLTVV.

In this sample, this clone turned up a few times. The V gene is TRBV3-1 (or the pseudogene TRBV3-2), the J gene TRBJ2-3, with D perhaps TRBD2 (6 bases). Germline CDR1 reads LGHDT; CDR2 reads YNNKEL (reference sequence). The CDR3 is 16 residues long. V was shortened by 4 bases and J by 4 bases, with 18 bases between the two germline ends. CDR3 nucleotides: TGTGCCAGCAGCCTCCGATCTGGCGGGGCCGCAGATACGCAGTATTTT. Translated, it gives CASSLRSGGAADTQYF.

The chain is built from TRBV19 and TRBJ2-5; a possible D gene is TRBD2 (6 bases). The CDR3 is 14 residues long. Germline CDR1 LNHDA, CDR2 SQIVND (reference sequence). V dropped 3 bases and J dropped 5 bases, with 13 bases sitting between them. Here the CDR3 DNA reads TGTGCCAGTAGTATTAACGGGGGACGGGAGACCCAGTACTTC. It codes for CASSINGGRETQYF.

V and J are TRBV7-9 and TRBJ2-2; TRBD2 agrees at 8 bases. The CDR3 runs 14 residues. Per the germline V gene, CDR1 is SEHNR and CDR2 is FQNEAQ (reference sequence). Germline trimming cut 8 bases from V and 4 bases from J; bases unmatched to any gene: 6. The CDR3 loop reads CASLISGATGELFF. Written as DNA, the CDR3 is TGTGCCAGCTTGATTAGCGGGGCCACCGGGGAGCTGTTTTTT.

The chain uses TRBV5-4 and TRBJ2-2; the match to TRBD1 covers 7 bases. Germline trimming cut 4 bases from V and 5 bases from J; bases unmatched to any gene: 5. The germline V gene has CDR1 SGHNT and CDR2 YYREEE (reference sequence). CDR3 length: 14 amino acids. The CDR3 coding sequence is TGTGCCAGCAGCCTAACAGGGGTTACCGGGGAGCTGTTTTTT. It codes for CASSLTGVTGELFF.

J is TRBJ2-2 and V is TRBV11-2, with 9 positions matching TRBD2. The trim removed 5 bases at V and 5 bases at J, leaving 6 bases unmatched. The CDR3 has 15 amino acids. Germline loops: CDR1 SGHAT, CDR2 FQNNGV. Here the CDR3 reads CASSRSGGQTGELFF. CDR3 bases: TGTGCCAGCAGCCGAAGCGGGGGGCAAACCGGGGAGCTGTTTTTT.

The chain carries TRBV15 and TRBJ1-1; 7 nucleotides align to TRBD1. This CDR3 is 14 amino acids long. Trimming cost V 5 bases and J 4 bases; bases outside gene matches: 7. The germline gives CDR1 LNHNV, CDR2 YYDKDF (reference sequence). CDR3 region: CATSARAGGTEAFF. The CDR3 bases are TGTGCCACCAGCGCGAGGGCAGGGGGCACTGAAGCTTTCTTT.

The genes are TRBV27 and TRBJ1-1; D is perhaps TRBD1 (5 bases). This CDR3 contains 11 residues. Trimming shortened V by 11 bases and J by 4 bases, and 11 bases separated the two germline ends. Germline CDR1 and CDR2: MNHEY and SMNVEV (reference sequence). This chain's CDR3 is CAARGGTEAFF. The CDR3 coding sequence is TGTGCCGCCCGGGGGGGCACTGAAGCTTTCTTT.

This chain uses TRBV11-2 with TRBJ2-6; TRBD1 agrees at 9 bases. The junction had 6 bases not matched to a gene; V was cut back by 1 base and J by 2 bases. CDR3 length: 18 amino acids. CDR1 and CDR2 (germline): SGHAT, FQNNGV. The CDR3 spells CASSLVGTGRPGANVLTF. The CDR3, as DNA: TGTGCCAGCAGCTTAGTAGGGACAGGGAGGCCTGGGGCCAACGTCCTGACTTTC.

The rearrangement joins TRBV19 to TRBJ1-1, with 9 bases matching TRBD1. The junction had 9 bases not matched to a gene; V was cut back by 5 bases and J by 2 bases. The CDR3 has 16 amino acids. Per germline, CDR1 LNHDA and CDR2 SQIVND (reference sequence). Here the CDR3 reads CASSRQGGFSNTEAFF. The CDR3 DNA follows: TGTGCCAGTAGTCGACAGGGGGGATTTTCTAACACTGAAGCTTTCTTT.

The V gene is TRBV6-2 or TRBV6-3, the J gene TRBJ1-2, with D possibly matching TRBD1 (5 bases). The CDR3 contains 11 residues. Trimming took off 6 bases at V and 4 bases at J, with 6 bases between the two ends. Germline CDR1 is MNHEY and CDR2 is SVGEGT. The CDR3 reads CASSGAYGYTF. For the CDR3, the DNA is TGTGCCAGCAGCGGGGCCTATGGCTACACCTTC.

This clone was counted a few times. J is TRBJ2-5 and V is TRBV24-1; TRBD1 matches at 9 bases. V was pared by 9 bases and J by 7 bases, with 8 bases of the junction left unmatched. Germline V lookup: CDR1 KGHDR, CDR2 SFDVKD. CDR3 length equals 13 residues. This CDR3 is CATRRGQGGTQYF. CDR3 in DNA: TGTGCCACCCGGCGGGGACAGGGTGGGACCCAGTACTTC.

V gene TRBV19 combines with J gene TRBJ2-7; 7 bases match TRBD1. V trimming: 6 bases; J trimming: 5 bases; junction bases outside the gene matches: 10. This CDR3 has 14 residues. Germline lookup yields CDR1 LNHDA and CDR2 SQIVND (reference sequence). In DNA, the CDR3 is TGTGCCAGTAGCCCGACAGGGAAGGGGAACGAGCAGTACTTC. Encoded protein: CASSPTGKGNEQYF.

V and J are TRBV5-1 and TRBJ1-3, with D possibly TRBD1 on 5 matching bases. The length of the CDR3 is 16 residues. V was trimmed by 4 bases and J by 0 bases, leaving 14 bases between them. CDR1 is SGHRS, CDR2 YFSETQ, per germline. CDR3 bases: TGCGCCAGCAGCGCGGGACGGGGAGCCTCTGGAAACACCATATATTTT. It encodes CASSAGRGASGNTIYF. Together with reference TRBV5-1 and TRBJ1-3, the CDR3 gives the full variable domain: KAGVTQTPRYLIKTRGQQVTLSCSPISGHRSVSWYQQTPGQGLQFLFEYFSETQRNKGNFPGRFSGRQFSNSRSEMNVSTLELGDSALYLCASSAGRGASGNTIYFGEGSWLTVV.

The chain couples TRBV28 to TRBJ1-4; 9 nucleotides match TRBD1. CDR1 is MDHEN and CDR2 is SYDVKM in the germline V gene. The CDR3 runs 16 residues. V shed 2 bases and J 8 bases; nucleotides not matched to a gene: 9. This CDR3 reads CASSLRLGTGREKLFF. For the CDR3, the DNA is TGTGCCAGCAGTTTAAGGTTAGGGACAGGGAGGGAAAAACTGTTTTTT.

This chain connects TRBV29-1 to TRBJ2-5, with D unclear. With 5 bases removed from V and 5 bases from J, the gap between germline ends came to 6 bases. This CDR3 has 10 amino acids. Germline V lookup: CDR1 SQVTM, CDR2 ANQGSEA. The CDR3 sequence: CSVTVETQYF. The CDR3 DNA reads as TGCAGCGTTACGGTTGAGACCCAGTACTTC.

The rearrangement links TRBV4-2 to TRBJ2-3, with D possibly being TRBD2 (7 bases). There are 15 residues in the CDR3. The ends were cut back, 4 bases at V and 1 base at J, with 12 bases in the middle. From germline, CDR1 is LGHNA and CDR2 YNFKEQ. The CDR3 reads CASSLVGGGTDTQYF. The CDR3 DNA reads TGTGCCAGCAGCCTGGTAGGGGGGGGCACAGATACGCAGTATTTT.

The V call is TRBV10-3, the J call TRBJ2-3; TRBD2 matches at 9 bases. Trimming removed 4 bases from V and 1 base from J; junction bases left unmatched: 3. Germline V gives CDR1 ENHRY, CDR2 SYGVKD. The CDR3 runs to 15 residues. This CDR3 reads CAISGIAGGTDTQYF. DNA of the CDR3: TGTGCCATCAGTGGGATAGCGGGGGGCACAGATACGCAGTATTTT.

The chain recombines TRBV5-1 with TRBJ2-7, with 8 bases aligning to TRBD1. J gave up 1 base and V 4 bases, and 4 bases lay outside the gene matches. CDR1 SGHRS and CDR2 YFSETQ come from the germline V gene. This CDR3 is built from 14 residues. CDR3 in amino acids: CASSKQGASYEQYF. The DNA of the CDR3 is TGCGCCAGCAGCAAGCAGGGGGCATCCTACGAGCAGTACTTC.

J is TRBJ2-1 and V is TRBV28, with 9 bases matching TRBD2. After removal of 7 bases from V and 2 bases from J, the junction contained 9 bases not matched to a gene. From germline, CDR1 is MDHEN and CDR2 SYDVKM. The CDR3 runs to 16 residues. CDR3 sequence: CASTTLGGRAYNEQFF. CDR3 nucleotides: TGTGCCAGCACCACCTTGGGCGGGAGGGCCTACAATGAGCAGTTCTTC.